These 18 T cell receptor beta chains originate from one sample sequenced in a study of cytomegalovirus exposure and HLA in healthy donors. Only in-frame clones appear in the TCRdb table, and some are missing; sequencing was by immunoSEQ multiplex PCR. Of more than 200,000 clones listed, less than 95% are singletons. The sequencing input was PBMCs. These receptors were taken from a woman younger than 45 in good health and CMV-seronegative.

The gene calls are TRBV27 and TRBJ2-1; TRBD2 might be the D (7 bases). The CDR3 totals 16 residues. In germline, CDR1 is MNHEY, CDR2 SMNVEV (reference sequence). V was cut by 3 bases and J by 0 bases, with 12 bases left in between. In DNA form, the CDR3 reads TGTGCCAGCAGTTTCAGGGGCGGGAGCTCCTACAATGAGCAGTTCTTC. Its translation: CASSFRGGSSYNEQFF.

The CDR3 DNA follows: TGTGCCAGCAGTTACTCGGGGGGGGAGGGGTATTTT. Its translation: CASSYSGGEGYF. The chain combines TRBV6-6 with TRBJ2-3, with 7 nucleotides matching TRBD2. The germline CDR1 and CDR2 sequences are MNHNY and SVGAGI (reference sequence). CDR3 size: 12 residues. The trim removed 0 bases at V and 14 bases at J, leaving 5 bases unmatched.

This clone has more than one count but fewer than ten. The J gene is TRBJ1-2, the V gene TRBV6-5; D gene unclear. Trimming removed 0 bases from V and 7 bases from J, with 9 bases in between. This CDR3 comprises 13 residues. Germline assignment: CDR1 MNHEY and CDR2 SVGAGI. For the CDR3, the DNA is TGTGCCAGCAGTTACTCCGCCGGGTTTGGCTACACCTTC. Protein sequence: CASSYSAGFGYTF.

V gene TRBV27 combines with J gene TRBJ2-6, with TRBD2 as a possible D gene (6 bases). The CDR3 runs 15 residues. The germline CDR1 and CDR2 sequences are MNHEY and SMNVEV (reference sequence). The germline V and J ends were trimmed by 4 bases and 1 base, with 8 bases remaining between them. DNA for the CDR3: TGTGCCAGCAGTTACGGGACTTCTGGGGCCAACGTCCTGACTTTC. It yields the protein CASSYGTSGANVLTF.

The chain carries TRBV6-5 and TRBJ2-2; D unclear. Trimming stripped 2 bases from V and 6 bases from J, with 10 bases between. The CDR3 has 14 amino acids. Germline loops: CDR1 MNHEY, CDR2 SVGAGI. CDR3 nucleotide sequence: TGTGCCAGCAGTTACGATACGCGCGCCGGGGAGCTGTTTTTT. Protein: CASSYDTRAGELFF.

The DNA for the CDR3 is TGTGCCAGCAGCTTAGGGTCTGACAGGGTCGAAAAACTGTTTTTT. It encodes CASSLGSDRVEKLFF. The chain couples TRBV7-2 to TRBJ1-4; 7 bases agree with TRBD1. The trim removed 1 base at V and 8 bases at J, leaving 7 bases unmatched. Per the germline V gene, CDR1 is SGHTA and CDR2 is FQGNSA. CDR3 length: 15 residues.

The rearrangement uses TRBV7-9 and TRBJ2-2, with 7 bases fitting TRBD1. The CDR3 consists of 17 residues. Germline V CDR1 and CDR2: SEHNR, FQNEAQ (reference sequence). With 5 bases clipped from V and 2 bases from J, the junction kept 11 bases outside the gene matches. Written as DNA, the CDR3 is TGTGCCAGCAGCCCCAGCAGGGACAGAACTAACACCGGGGAGCTGTTTTTT. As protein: CASSPSRDRTNTGELFF.

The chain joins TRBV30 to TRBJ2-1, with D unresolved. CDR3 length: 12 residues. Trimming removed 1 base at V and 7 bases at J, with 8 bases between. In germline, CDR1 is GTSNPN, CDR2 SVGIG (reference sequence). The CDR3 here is CAWSEGLNEQFF. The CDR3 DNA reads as TGTGCCTGGAGTGAGGGCTTGAATGAGCAGTTCTTC.

The CDR3 nucleotides read TGTGCCAGCGGGAGGGCCGAGTACGAGCAGTACTTC. Translation: CASGRAEYEQYF. The chain has TRBV2 and TRBJ2-7, with 7 bases identical to TRBD2. Germline-derived CDR1 and CDR2 are SNHLY and FYNNEI. The CDR3 extends over 12 amino acids. With V trimmed by 8 bases and J by 4 bases, 5 bases remained unmatched. The full variable domain, in which reference TRBV2 and TRBJ2-7 provide the parts outside the CDR3, is EPEVTQTPSHQVTQMGQEVILRCVPISNHLYFYWYRQILGQKVEFLVSFYNNEISEKSEIFDDQFSVERPDGSNFTLKIRSTKLEDSAMYFCASGRAEYEQYFGPGTRLTVT.

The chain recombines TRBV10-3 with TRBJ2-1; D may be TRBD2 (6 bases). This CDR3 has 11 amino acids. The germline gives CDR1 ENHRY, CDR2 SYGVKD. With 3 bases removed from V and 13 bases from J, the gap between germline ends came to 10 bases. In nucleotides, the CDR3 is TGTGCCATCAGTGAACAGGAGGGCCAGTTCTTC. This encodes CAISEQEGQFF.

CDR3 nucleotides: TGTGCCAGCAGTGAACGGCGTTACGAGCAGTACTTC. Its translation is CASSERRYEQYF. The rearrangement links TRBV2 to TRBJ2-7; D is ambiguous. V lost 2 bases, J lost 4 bases, and 6 bases lay in between. Germline V gene data show CDR1 as SNHLY and CDR2 as FYNNEI. CDR3 size: 12 residues.

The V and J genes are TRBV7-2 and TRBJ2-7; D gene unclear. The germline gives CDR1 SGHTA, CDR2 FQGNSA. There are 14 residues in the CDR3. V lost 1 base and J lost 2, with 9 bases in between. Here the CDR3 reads CASSLGPTPYEQYF. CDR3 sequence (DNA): TGTGCCAGCAGCTTAGGGCCTACTCCCTACGAGCAGTACTTC.

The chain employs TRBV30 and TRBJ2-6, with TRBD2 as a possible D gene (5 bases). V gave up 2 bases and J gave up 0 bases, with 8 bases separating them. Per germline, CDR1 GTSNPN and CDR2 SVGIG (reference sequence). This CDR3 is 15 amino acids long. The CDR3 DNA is TGTGCCTGGAGTTCGGGGTCCTCTGGGGCCAACGTCCTGACTTTC. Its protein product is CAWSSGSSGANVLTF.

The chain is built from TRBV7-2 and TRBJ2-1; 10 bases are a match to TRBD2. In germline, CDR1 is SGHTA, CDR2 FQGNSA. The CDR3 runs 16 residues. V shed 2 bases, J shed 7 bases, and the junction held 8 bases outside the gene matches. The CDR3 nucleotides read TGTGCCAGCAGCTTAAGGTCTAGCGGGAGAACGAATGAGCAGTTCTTC. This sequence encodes CASSLRSSGRTNEQFF. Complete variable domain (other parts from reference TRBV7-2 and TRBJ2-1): GAGVSQSPSNKVTEKGKDVELRCDPISGHTALYWYRQSLGQGLEFLIYFQGNSAPDKSGLPSDRFSAERTGGSVSTLTIQRTQQEDSAVYLCASSLRSSGRTNEQFFGPGTRLTVL.

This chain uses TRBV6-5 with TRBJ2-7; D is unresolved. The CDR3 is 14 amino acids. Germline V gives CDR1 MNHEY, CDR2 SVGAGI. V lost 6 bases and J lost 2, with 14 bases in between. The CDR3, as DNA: TGTGCCAGCAGCCCGAGTAAGGTAGCCTACGAGCAGTACTTC. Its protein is CASSPSKVAYEQYF.

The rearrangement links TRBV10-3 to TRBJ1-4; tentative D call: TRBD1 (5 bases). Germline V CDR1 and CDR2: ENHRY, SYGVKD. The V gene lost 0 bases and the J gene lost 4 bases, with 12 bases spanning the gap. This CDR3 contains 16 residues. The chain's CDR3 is CAISESELGGNEKLFF. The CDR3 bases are TGTGCCATCAGTGAGTCGGAGCTGGGGGGTAATGAAAAACTGTTTTTT.

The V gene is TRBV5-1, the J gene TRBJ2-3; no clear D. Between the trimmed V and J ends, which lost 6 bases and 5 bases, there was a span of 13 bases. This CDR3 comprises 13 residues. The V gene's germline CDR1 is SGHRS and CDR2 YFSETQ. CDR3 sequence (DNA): TGCGCCAGCAACCCCCCAACTGGAGATACGCAGTATTTT. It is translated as CASNPPTGDTQYF.

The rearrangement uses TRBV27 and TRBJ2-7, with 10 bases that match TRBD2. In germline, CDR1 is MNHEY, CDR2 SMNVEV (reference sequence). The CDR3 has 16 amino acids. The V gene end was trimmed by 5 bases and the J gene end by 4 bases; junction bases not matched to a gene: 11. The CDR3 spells CASSARTSGPVYEQYF. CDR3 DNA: TGTGCCAGCAGTGCCCGGACTAGCGGCCCTGTGTACGAGCAGTACTTC.